This TCR beta chain was captured by sequencing in a study of T cell repertoires in cytomegalovirus infection. About the research overall: Shared public TCR beta signatures pointed to both CMV infection and a matching HLA type. The study, taken as a whole, reports: Cumulative public TCR beta family frequency identified CMV carriers with the relevant HLA. The ex vivo response was dominated by HLA-C-restricted CMV-specific TCR beta clonotypes.

TCRdb reprocessed the reads via MiXCR and lists one record per CDR3 protein. Of approximately 700,000 distinct CDR3 sequences listed, under 40% are singletons. Concerning this clonotype: Its matching antigen is unknown. It may be a read error: a sequence one base away is much more abundant. The missing conserved phenylalanine or tryptophan at the end of this CDR3 makes a read error likely.

The CDR3 covers 15 residues. V lost 4 bases and J lost 0, with 10 bases in between. CDR1 and CDR2 from the germline V gene are MNHEY and SVGAGI. This sequence originates from a human donor in good health (CMV status not recorded). Some clones in this sample may be carry-over from other donors' samples. The chain uses TRBV6-5 and TRBJ2-4; maybe TRBD1 (5 bases). Sequences were obtained from PBMCs. The CDR3 spells CASSSGQLAKNIQYL. The CDR3 bases are TGTGCCAGCAGTTCTGGACAATTAGCCAAAAACATTCAGTACCTC.